This T cell receptor beta chain stems from a study of T cell responses to AZD1222 COVID-19 vaccine. Using immunoSEQ multiplex PCR, the repertoire was profiled, and TCRdb retains in-frame clones only, with some absent. Counted here are about 96,000 clones, 80% to 90% occurring once; the ten biggest clones make up roughly 1.7%. Study observations and caveats: Clonal diversity may have been underestimated, and the donors were mostly white British, with more females than males. Unmutated variant regions are reportedly targeted by nearly half of spike-specific TCRs.

Trimming pared 0 bases from V and 0 bases from J, leaving 5 bases between. Germline V lookup: CDR1 LGHDT, CDR2 YNNKEL (reference sequence). This CDR3 is 14 amino acids long. As concerns this clone: Its antigen is still unknown.

The chain combines TRBV3-1 (or the pseudogene TRBV3-2) with TRBJ1-1; unclear D gene. The source of this sequence is an adult in good health. The specimen was peripheral blood, collected on day 0 of AZD1222 vaccination. The CDR3 here is CASSQDTLNTEAFF. Written as DNA, the CDR3 is TGTGCCAGCAGCCAAGATACATTGAACACTGAAGCTTTCTTT.